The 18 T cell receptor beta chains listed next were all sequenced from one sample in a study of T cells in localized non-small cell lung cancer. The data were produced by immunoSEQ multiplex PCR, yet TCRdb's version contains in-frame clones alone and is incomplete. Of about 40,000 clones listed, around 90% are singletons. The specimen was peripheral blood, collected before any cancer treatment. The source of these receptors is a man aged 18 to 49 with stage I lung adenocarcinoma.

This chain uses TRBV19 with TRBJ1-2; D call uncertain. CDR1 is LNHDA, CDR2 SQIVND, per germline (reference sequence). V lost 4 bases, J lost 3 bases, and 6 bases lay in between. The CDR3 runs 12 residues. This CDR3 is CASSKRYYGYTF. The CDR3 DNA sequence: TGTGCCAGTAGTAAACGGTACTATGGCTACACCTTC.

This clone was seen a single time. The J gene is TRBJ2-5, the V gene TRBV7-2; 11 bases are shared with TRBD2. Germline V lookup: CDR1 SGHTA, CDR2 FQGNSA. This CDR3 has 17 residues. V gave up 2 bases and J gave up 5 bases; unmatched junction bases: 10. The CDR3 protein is CASSLIFSGGASETQYF. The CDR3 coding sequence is TGTGCCAGCAGCTTAATATTTAGCGGGGGGGCAAGTGAGACCCAGTACTTC.

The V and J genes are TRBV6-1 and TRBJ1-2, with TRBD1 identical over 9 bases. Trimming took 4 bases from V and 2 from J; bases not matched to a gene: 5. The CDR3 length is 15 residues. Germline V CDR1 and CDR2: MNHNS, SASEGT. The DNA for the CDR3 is TGTGCCAGCAGTGCACAGGGGGCCCCAAACTATGGCTACACCTTC. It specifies CASSAQGAPNYGYTF.

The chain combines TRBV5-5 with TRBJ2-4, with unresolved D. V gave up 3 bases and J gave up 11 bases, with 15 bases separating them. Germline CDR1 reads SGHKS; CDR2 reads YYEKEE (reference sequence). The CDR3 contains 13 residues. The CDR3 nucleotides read TGTGCCAGCAGCTCAACCCCTCAGGTGCTTCAGTACTTC. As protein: CASSSTPQVLQYF.

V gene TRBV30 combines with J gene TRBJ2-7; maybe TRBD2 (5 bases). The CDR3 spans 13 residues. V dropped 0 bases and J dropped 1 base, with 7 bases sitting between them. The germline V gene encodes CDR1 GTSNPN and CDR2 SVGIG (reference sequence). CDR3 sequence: CAWSVRLSYEQYF. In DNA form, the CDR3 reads TGTGCCTGGAGTGTACGACTATCCTACGAGCAGTACTTC. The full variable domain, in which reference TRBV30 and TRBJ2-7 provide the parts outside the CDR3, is SQTIHQWPATLVQPVGSPLSLECTVEGTSNPNLYWYRQAAGRGLQLLFYSVGIGQISSEVPQNLSASRPQDRQFILSSKKLLLSDSGFYLCAWSVRLSYEQYFGPGTRLTVT.

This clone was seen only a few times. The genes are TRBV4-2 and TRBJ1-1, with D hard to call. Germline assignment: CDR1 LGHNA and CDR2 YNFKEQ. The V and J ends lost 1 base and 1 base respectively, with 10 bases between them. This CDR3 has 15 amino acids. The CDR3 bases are TGTGCCAGCAGCCAAGTTGGATTAGGGAACACTGAAGCTTTCTTT. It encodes CASSQVGLGNTEAFF.

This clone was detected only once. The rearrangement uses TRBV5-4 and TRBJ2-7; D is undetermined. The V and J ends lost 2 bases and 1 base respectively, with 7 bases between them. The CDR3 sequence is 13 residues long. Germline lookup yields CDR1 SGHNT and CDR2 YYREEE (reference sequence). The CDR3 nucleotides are TGTGCCAGCAGCTTTGGACGGTCCTACGAGCAGTACTTC. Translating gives CASSFGRSYEQYF.

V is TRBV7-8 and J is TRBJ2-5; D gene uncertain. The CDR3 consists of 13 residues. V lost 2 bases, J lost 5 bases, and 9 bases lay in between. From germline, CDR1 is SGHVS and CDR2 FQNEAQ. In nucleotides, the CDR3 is TGTGCCAGCAGCTTAAGGAACCGGGAGACCCAGTACTTC. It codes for CASSLRNRETQYF.

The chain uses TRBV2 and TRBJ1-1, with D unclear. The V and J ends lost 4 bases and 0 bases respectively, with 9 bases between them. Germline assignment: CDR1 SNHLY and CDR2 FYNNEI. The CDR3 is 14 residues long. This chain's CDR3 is CASSVQLMNTEAFF. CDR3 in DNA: TGTGCCAGCAGTGTACAGCTAATGAACACTGAAGCTTTCTTT.

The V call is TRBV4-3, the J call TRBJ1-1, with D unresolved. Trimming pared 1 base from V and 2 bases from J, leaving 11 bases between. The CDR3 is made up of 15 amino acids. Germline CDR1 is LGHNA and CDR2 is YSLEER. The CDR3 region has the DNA TGCGCCAGCAGCCAAGTGGGGAGCCTTAACACTGAAGCTTTCTTT. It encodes CASSQVGSLNTEAFF.

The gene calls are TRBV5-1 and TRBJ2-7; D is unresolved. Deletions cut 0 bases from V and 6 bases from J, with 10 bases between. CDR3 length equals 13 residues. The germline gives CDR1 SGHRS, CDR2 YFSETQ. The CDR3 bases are TGCGCCAGCAGCTTGGCCGGGCGGAGCGAGCAGTACTTC. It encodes CASSLAGRSEQYF.

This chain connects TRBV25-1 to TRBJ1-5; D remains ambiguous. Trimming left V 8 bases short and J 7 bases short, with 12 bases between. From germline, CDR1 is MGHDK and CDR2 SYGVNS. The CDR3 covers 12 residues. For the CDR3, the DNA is TGTGCCAGCGGAGGGTTGGGGCAGCCCCAGCATTTT. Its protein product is CASGGLGQPQHF.

The DNA of the CDR3 is TGTGCCTGGATGAGGTCCAGGACCTTTCCTAATGAAAAACTGTTTTTT. Its protein product is CAWMRSRTFPNEKLFF. This chain joins TRBV30 and TRBJ1-4; D unclear. V was pared by 4 bases and J by 3 bases, with 18 bases between. The CDR3 spans 16 residues. CDR1 and CDR2 (germline): GTSNPN, SVGIG (reference sequence).

Written as DNA, the CDR3 is TGTGCCAGCACCCAGAGGGGCGGCAATCAGCCCCAGCATTTT. It is translated as CASTQRGGNQPQHF. This chain links TRBV27 with TRBJ1-5, with a possible D match to TRBD1 (5 bases). Germline assignment: CDR1 MNHEY and CDR2 SMNVEV (reference sequence). Trimming cost V 7 bases and J 2 bases, with 12 bases left between them. The CDR3 loop spans 14 amino acids.

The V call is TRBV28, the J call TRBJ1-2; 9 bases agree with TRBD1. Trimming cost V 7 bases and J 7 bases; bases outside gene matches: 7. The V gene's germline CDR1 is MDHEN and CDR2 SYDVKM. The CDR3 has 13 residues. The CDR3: CASITQGAGGYTF. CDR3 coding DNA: TGTGCCAGCATTACACAGGGGGCTGGTGGCTACACCTTC.

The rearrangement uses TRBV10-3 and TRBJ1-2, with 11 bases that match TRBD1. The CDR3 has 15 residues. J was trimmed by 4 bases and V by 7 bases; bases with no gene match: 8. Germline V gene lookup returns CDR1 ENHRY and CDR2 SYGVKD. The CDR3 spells CAIKRGQGVSYGYTF. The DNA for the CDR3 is TGTGCCATCAAAAGGGGACAGGGGGTGTCCTATGGCTACACCTTC.

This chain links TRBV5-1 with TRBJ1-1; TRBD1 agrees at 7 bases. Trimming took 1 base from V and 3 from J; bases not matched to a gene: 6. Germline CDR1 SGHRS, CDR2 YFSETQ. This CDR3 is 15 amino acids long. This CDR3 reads CASSLNAGGDTEAFF. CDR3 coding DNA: TGCGCCAGCAGCTTGAATGCAGGGGGGGACACTGAAGCTTTCTTT.

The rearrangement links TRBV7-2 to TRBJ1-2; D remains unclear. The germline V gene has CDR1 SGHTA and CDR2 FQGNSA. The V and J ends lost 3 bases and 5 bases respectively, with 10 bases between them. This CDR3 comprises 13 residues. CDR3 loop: CASSFPQLYGYTF. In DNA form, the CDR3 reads TGTGCCAGCAGCTTCCCACAGCTTTATGGCTACACCTTC.